Each of the 17 T cell receptor beta chains below was sequenced from the same sample in a study of immune cell composition in non-small cell lung cancer. The protocol was immunoSEQ multiplex PCR, while the TCRdb copy is restricted to in-frame clones and leaves out a portion. Seen here are over 6,000 clones, just under 85% observed once, and the top ten hold 12%. Normal lung was taken at the farthest possible site, at least 3 cm from tumour. Sequenced: non-adjacent lung tissue. Receptors originate from a human donor with non-small cell lung cancer.

The V gene is TRBV19, the J gene TRBJ1-1; D possibly corresponds to TRBD1 (5 bases). This CDR3 region has 11 residues. Germline values: CDR1 LNHDA, CDR2 SQIVND (reference sequence). The V end lost 9 bases, the J end lost 5 bases, and 10 bases lay between the germline ends. The CDR3 DNA sequence: TGTGCCAGCCAGACAGTGACTGAAGCTTTCTTT. This encodes CASQTVTEAFF.

The chain combines TRBV30 with TRBJ2-5, with D unresolved. CDR1 GTSNPN and CDR2 SVGIG come from the germline V gene (reference sequence). V lost 1 base and J lost 4, with 7 bases in between. The CDR3 has 12 residues. CDR3 sequence reads: CAWSALRETQYF. In nucleotides, the CDR3 is TGTGCCTGGAGTGCTCTGAGAGAGACCCAGTACTTC.

This clone has just a few counts. The chain links TRBV13 to TRBJ1-2; 8 bases fit TRBD1. Germline CDR1 PRHDT, CDR2 FYEKMQ (reference sequence). The ends lost 6 bases at V and 4 bases at J; junction bases unmatched: 7. The CDR3 is made up of 14 amino acids. In DNA form, the CDR3 reads TGTGCCAGCAGGTTACTCACAGGGGGCTATGGCTACACCTTC. Translated, it gives CASRLLTGGYGYTF.

In this sample, this clone turned up once. V usage is TRBV9 and J usage is TRBJ2-7, with D possibly called TRBD1 or TRBD2 (5 bases each). The CDR3 covers 14 residues. V was clipped by 0 bases and J by 1 base, with 8 bases between them. Germline V gene data show CDR1 as SGDLS and CDR2 as YYNGEE. CDR3 DNA: TGTGCCAGCAGCGTAGATGGGGGATCCTACGAGCAGTACTTC. This codes for CASSVDGGSYEQYF.

The gene calls are TRBV2 and TRBJ1-2; TRBD1 matches 8 bases. Germline assignment: CDR1 SNHLY and CDR2 FYNNEI. The J segment lost 8 bases and the V segment lost 4 bases, leaving 6 bases of the junction unmatched. This CDR3 has 13 amino acids. The CDR3 DNA reads as TGTGCCAGCAGTGGACAGGGGCTGGGGGGCTACACCTTC. This encodes CASSGQGLGGYTF.

This clone is large within its sample. This chain connects TRBV7-2 to TRBJ2-5; D is possibly TRBD1 (7 bases). With 3 bases removed from V and 2 bases from J, the gap between germline ends came to 13 bases. CDR3 size: 15 residues. Per the germline V gene, CDR1 is SGHTA and CDR2 is FQGNSA. CDR3 in amino acids: CASSLGGRGQETQYF. The CDR3 DNA is TGTGCCAGCAGCTTGGGGGGCAGGGGGCAAGAGACCCAGTACTTC. The full variable domain, rest sourced from reference TRBV7-2 and TRBJ2-5, is GAGVSQSPSNKVTEKGKDVELRCDPISGHTALYWYRQSLGQGLEFLIYFQGNSAPDKSGLPSDRFSAERTGGSVSTLTIQRTQQEDSAVYLCASSLGGRGQETQYFGPGTRLLVL.

The chain carries TRBV7-9 and TRBJ2-1, with 7 nucleotides matching TRBD2. Trimming removed 1 base from V and 1 base from J; junction bases left unmatched: 13. In germline, CDR1 is SEHNR, CDR2 FQNEAQ (reference sequence). The CDR3 is 19 amino acids. This chain's CDR3 is CASSLGDYGVGRSYNEQFF. The CDR3, as DNA: TGTGCCAGCAGCTTAGGGGACTATGGAGTCGGGCGGTCCTACAATGAGCAGTTCTTC.

As DNA, the CDR3 is TGCAGCGTTCTGGGGGCTAGCGGGGGGTTCGGGGAGCTGTTTTTT. This codes for CSVLGASGGFGELFF. The rearrangement joins TRBV29-1 to TRBJ2-2; TRBD2 agrees at 11 bases. This CDR3 is built from 15 residues. Losses at the gene ends were 5 bases for V and 7 bases for J; bases not matched to a gene: 9. CDR1 is SQVTM and CDR2 is ANQGSEA in the germline V gene.

J is TRBJ2-7 and V is TRBV5-1, with 8 bases identical to TRBD2. The J segment lost 3 bases and the V segment lost 7 bases, leaving 12 bases of the junction unmatched. Germline CDR1 and CDR2: SGHRS and YFSETQ. There are 15 residues in the CDR3. In DNA form, the CDR3 reads TGCGCCAGCTGGCCCGGGGGGGGGCCTTACTACGAGCAGTACTTC. Translating gives CASWPGGGPYYEQYF.

The chain has TRBV7-3 and TRBJ2-1; perhaps TRBD2 as D (5 bases). The CDR3 totals 12 residues. V lost 4 bases and J 5 bases, leaving 6 bases between the germline ends. Germline CDR1 reads SGHTA; CDR2 reads FQGTGA. Here the CDR3 reads CASSYGNNEQFF. CDR3 sequence (DNA): TGTGCCAGCAGCTACGGGAACAATGAGCAGTTCTTC.

Here the CDR3 reads CASSVARGQGEKLFF. The CDR3 DNA is TGTGCCAGCAGCGTAGCTAGGGGGCAAGGTGAAAAACTGTTTTTT. The chain carries TRBV9 and TRBJ1-4; 7 bases agree with TRBD1. CDR1 and CDR2 (germline): SGDLS, YYNGEE. V was clipped by 0 bases and J by 7 bases; unmatched bases: 6. There are 15 residues in the CDR3. Looking up the rest from reference TRBV9 and TRBJ1-4 gives the full variable domain: DSGVTQTPKHLITATGQRVTLRCSPRSGDLSVYWYQQSLDQGLQFLIQYYNGEERAKGNILERFSAQQFPDLHSELNLSSLELGDSALYFCASSVARGQGEKLFFGSGTQLSVL.

The V and J genes are TRBV6-4 and TRBJ2-3, with 8 bases that match TRBD2. This CDR3 has 15 residues. The V gene's germline CDR1 is MRHNA and CDR2 SNTAGT. J gave up 6 bases and V 3 bases, and 8 bases lay outside the gene matches. CDR3 bases: TGTGCCAGCAGTGAAGGAGCGGGGGAATTGGATACGCAGTATTTT. Translating it yields CASSEGAGELDTQYF.

Only one count was recorded for this clone. This chain connects TRBV6-5 to TRBJ2-1; D ambiguous. V was pared by 0 bases and J by 0 bases, with 9 bases between. CDR3 length: 16 residues. Germline V gives CDR1 MNHEY, CDR2 SVGAGI. CDR3 protein: CASSYSKGASYNEQFF. Written as DNA, the CDR3 is TGTGCCAGCAGTTACTCGAAGGGCGCCTCCTACAATGAGCAGTTCTTC.

The chain couples TRBV28 to TRBJ2-1, with 7 bases aligning to TRBD1. There are 18 residues in the CDR3. Germline CDR1 reads MDHEN; CDR2 reads SYDVKM. V lost 5 bases, J lost 0 bases, and 13 bases stayed unmatched. The CDR3 coding sequence is TGTGCCAGCAGTAGCCGACAGGGAGCGTCAAGCTCCTACAATGAGCAGTTCTTC. Its translation is CASSSRQGASSSYNEQFF. The full variable domain, completed using reference TRBV28 and TRBJ2-1, is DVKVTQSSRYLVKRTGEKVFLECVQDMDHENMFWYRQDPGLGLRLIYFSYDVKMKEKGDIPEGYSVSREKKERFSLILESASTNQTSMYLCASSSRQGASSSYNEQFFGPGTRLTVL.

The chain joins TRBV6-4 to TRBJ2-2, with TRBD2 identical over 13 bases. This CDR3 spans 17 amino acids. V lost 5 bases to trimming and J lost 3 bases; unmatched junction nucleotides: 6. The germline V gene encodes CDR1 MRHNA and CDR2 SNTAGT. For the CDR3, the DNA is TGTGCCAGCAGTAGGACTAGCGGGGGCCAAGACACCGGGGAGCTGTTTTTT. Translated, it gives CASSRTSGGQDTGELFF.

This CDR3 reads CASSQDIATDTQYF. In DNA form, the CDR3 reads TGCGCCAGCAGCCAAGATATAGCCACAGATACGCAGTATTTT. The V and J genes are TRBV4-3 and TRBJ2-3, with D unresolved. Germline lookup yields CDR1 LGHNA and CDR2 YSLEER. The CDR3 spans 14 residues. Trimming cost V 0 bases and J 2 bases, with 6 bases left between them.

This clone occurred a few times. The J gene is TRBJ2-7, the V gene TRBV7-2; D might be TRBD1 (7 bases). The CDR3 contains 14 residues. Trimming removed 5 bases from V and 5 bases from J, with 16 bases in between. Germline V gives CDR1 SGHTA, CDR2 FQGNSA. The CDR3 region is CASSRVQGGDEQYF. CDR3 DNA sequence: TGTGCCAGCAGCCGGGTCCAGGGGGGCGACGAGCAGTACTTC.